The source of this T cell receptor beta chain is a study of sequential checkpoint blockade in melanoma (dated by TCRdb to the late 2010s). About the study as a whole: In a 1:1 randomization, patients received either first-line nivolumab then ipilimumab (arm A) or ipilimumab then nivolumab (arm B). Both trial sequences were followed by maintenance nivolumab. Paper-wide results and their limitations: The model for predicting response that combines TCR metrics with mutation burden needs to be validated in larger, independent patient cohorts.

The immunoSEQ Assay was used to immunosequence TCRbeta CDR3 regions from genomic DNA. Prior to high-throughput sequencing, genomic DNA was amplified by bias-controlled multiplex PCR. Per the original workflow: To quantify the absolute abundance of each unique TCRbeta CDR3 region, the sequences were collapsed and filtered. Clonality, defined as 1 minus Pielou's evenness, was calculated using productive rearrangements only. Clones with significantly greater frequencies in on-treatment versus baseline samples were identified using a previously published method. In its TCRdb copy, this immuneACCESS table keeps in-frame sequences only and misses some clones. Where compared with another copy, unresolved V genes explain less than half of these, and the others have no known cause. Clonal size and the V and J genes are those of that table, whereas D and trimming came from the DNA. This sample is represented by 15,000 to 20,000 clones; around 75% of them were singletons. In total, the top ten clones hold over 20% of the sample.

V is cut by 3 bases and J by 8 bases, and the space between the germline ends is 16 bases. Counted from cysteine to phenylalanine, this CDR3 has 14 amino acids. The sequence is cut down to CDR3 DNA, 42 bases in frame from base 1. From the germline V gene (reference sequence), CDR1 is LNHDA and CDR2 is SQIVND. With regard to this clone: No antigen is known for it. Per-base qualities were not stored, and no clone one base away is much larger.

This sample's treatment or condition label indicates: randomized to nivolumab then ipilimumab (arm A) or the reverse (arm B). No trial patient had received prior DNA-damaging chemotherapy. Thawed PBMCs were sorted on a FACS Aria II flow cytometer to isolate live CD3+CD8+ cells negative for CD19 and CD56. Samples came from patients with melanoma in CheckMate 064, a randomized, open-label phase II trial of sequential checkpoint blockade. Leukapheresis was used to collect peripheral blood mononuclear cells, which were then purified with Ficoll-Paque and frozen in human serum with roughly 10% DMSO. Right after sorting, the blood CD3+CD8+ cells were verified to be >95% pure, and DNA extraction followed.

Sequencing used CD8+ T cells sorted from blood (inferred from file names), obtained from a patient given nivolumab and ipilimumab in sequence. Recombination joined TRBV19 with TRBJ1-1; the D gene is perhaps TRBD1, on 6 matching bases. The receptor was derived from a human donor with melanoma. The nucleotide sequence is given as TGTGCCAGTAGTATCCAAGGGGGACGCGGGGAAGCTTTCTTT. It is translated as CASSIQGGRGEAFF.